This TCR beta chain was obtained from a study of CD8 T cells in ankylosing spondylitis. This CDR3 is built from 12 residues. V was clipped by 5 bases and J by 7 bases; unmatched bases: 4. The germline V gene encodes CDR1 WSHSY and CDR2 SAAADI. At least ten counts were recorded for this clonotype. Its antigen is currently unknown. One entry per CDR3 protein results from TCRdb running MiXCR on the 5' RACE reads. Of roughly 130,000 distinct CDR3 sequences in the sample, more than 6.5% were seen once. The study's findings and limits: In ankylosing spondylitis patients, matched synovial fluid reportedly showed significant enrichment of disease-linked clones.

The chain carries TRBV10-2 and TRBJ1-1, with TRBD1 matching 7 bases. The sequence came from a male donor with ankylosing spondylitis or in good health (not recorded which). Sequencing was carried out using blood, either unsorted or a sorted T cell fraction (not recorded which). The CDR3 loop is CASSSQGNEAFF. CDR3 nucleotides: TGCGCCAGCAGTTCACAGGGGAATGAAGCTTTCTTT.